This T cell receptor (beta chain) was found in a study of T cells in localized non-small cell lung cancer. Study-wide results and caveats: A median roughly 57 of the top 100 tumor clones appeared in adjacent lung.

V was trimmed by 3 bases and J by 2 bases, leaving 9 bases between them. This CDR3 is 13 amino acids long. Per germline, CDR1 SGHKS and CDR2 YYEKEE (reference sequence). TCRdb's copy holds only in-frame clones and misses some; the assay was immunoSEQ multiplex PCR. The sample consists of over 70,000 clones, roughly nine tenths of them appearing once. Comments on this clone: What it recognizes is unknown.

This clonotype originated in a male donor older than 55 with stage III squamous cell lung carcinoma. The rearrangement links TRBV5-5 to TRBJ2-7, with D perhaps given as TRBD1 or TRBD2 (5 bases each). Material: peripheral blood, obtained before any cancer treatment. The CDR3 here is CASSWDGTYEQYF. CDR3 sequence (DNA): TGTGCCAGCAGCTGGGACGGAACCTACGAGCAGTACTTC.